The 23 T cell receptor beta chains below were found in one sample sequenced in a study of blood T cell repertoires in COVID-19. Some clones are missing from TCRdb's copy, which holds only in-frame ones; the method was immunoSEQ multiplex PCR. The sample consists of approximately 56,000 clones, around 84% of them appearing once. Material: peripheral blood. All receptors derive from a woman over 75 with acute or convalescent COVID-19.

A few counts support this clone. V usage is TRBV2 and J usage is TRBJ1-1; 8 nucleotides align to TRBD1. The CDR3 runs to 14 residues. The germline V gene encodes CDR1 SNHLY and CDR2 FYNNEI. The junction had 3 bases not matched to a gene; V was cut back by 4 bases and J by 2 bases. Written as DNA, the CDR3 is TGTGCCAGCAGTGCTCAGGGGGCCAACACTGAAGCTTTCTTT. As protein: CASSAQGANTEAFF.

The chain carries TRBV30 and TRBJ1-2; 9 bases agree with TRBD1. CDR3 length: 13 residues. The ends lost 2 bases at V and 8 bases at J; junction bases unmatched: 6. Germline CDR1 is GTSNPN and CDR2 is SVGIG (reference sequence). The chain's CDR3 is CAWSSGQGAGYTF. The CDR3 nucleotides are TGTGCCTGGAGTTCGGGACAGGGTGCAGGCTACACCTTC.

The V gene is TRBV5-1, the J gene TRBJ2-1, with TRBD2 matching over 10 bases. The CDR3 loop spans 16 amino acids. The ends lost 4 bases at V and 4 bases at J; junction bases unmatched: 8. Germline CDR1 reads SGHRS; CDR2 reads YFSETQ. The CDR3 loop is CASSGPASGGYNEQFF. The CDR3 nucleotides are TGCGCCAGCAGCGGCCCCGCTAGCGGGGGTTACAATGAGCAGTTCTTC.

The V gene is TRBV15, the J gene TRBJ2-4; 8 bases fit TRBD1. CDR1 LNHNV and CDR2 YYDKDF come from the germline V gene (reference sequence). V was pared by 1 base and J by 4 bases, with 6 bases of the junction left unmatched. This CDR3 is built from 16 residues. The CDR3 reads CATSRVRQGAKNIQYF. CDR3 bases: TGTGCCACCAGCAGAGTTCGGCAGGGGGCTAAAAACATTCAGTACTTC.

The chain employs TRBV15 and TRBJ2-1; 12 positions agree with TRBD2. The junction had 8 bases not matched to a gene; V was cut back by 3 bases and J by 5 bases. Germline V gene data show CDR1 as LNHNV and CDR2 as YYDKDF (reference sequence). The CDR3 runs 17 residues. CDR3 region: CATSSGIGLAGNNEQFF. The CDR3 nucleotides are TGTGCCACCAGCAGCGGAATTGGACTAGCGGGGAACAATGAGCAGTTCTTC.

The chain employs TRBV6-5 and TRBJ1-2, with 10 bases matching TRBD1. V shed 0 bases, J shed 13 bases, and the junction held 14 bases outside the gene matches. The V gene's germline CDR1 is MNHEY and CDR2 SVGAGI. The CDR3 covers 16 residues. CDR3 DNA: TGTGCCAGCAGTTACTCTATGACAGGGGGCGAAGGAGGACGCACCTTC. Amino acids: CASSYSMTGGEGGRTF.

The rearrangement links TRBV5-1 to TRBJ1-1; D perhaps matches TRBD1 (6 bases). V shed 4 bases and J shed 0 bases, with 25 bases lying between them. The V gene's germline CDR1 is SGHRS and CDR2 YFSETQ. There are 19 residues in the CDR3. CDR3 sequence (DNA): TGCGCCAGCAGCCCTACAGTAGCTTCCGGGGGGCTCCTGAACACTGAAGCTTTCTTT. It translates to CASSPTVASGGLLNTEAFF.

This chain connects TRBV30 to TRBJ2-7; D gene uncertain. Between the trimmed V and J ends, which lost 5 bases and 3 bases, there was a span of 8 bases. CDR1 and CDR2 (germline): GTSNPN, SVGIG (reference sequence). This CDR3 contains 11 residues. The CDR3: CAWSEDYEQYF. CDR3 in DNA: TGTGCCTGGTCTGAGGACTACGAGCAGTACTTC. Supplemented by reference TRBV30 and TRBJ2-7, the full variable domain reads SQTIHQWPATLVQPVGSPLSLECTVEGTSNPNLYWYRQAAGRGLQLLFYSVGIGQISSEVPQNLSASRPQDRQFILSSKKLLLSDSGFYLCAWSEDYEQYFGPGTRLTVT.

The J gene is TRBJ1-1, the V gene TRBV5-1; 9 bases map to TRBD1. The germline V gene has CDR1 SGHRS and CDR2 YFSETQ. The CDR3 contains 15 residues. V dropped 3 bases and J dropped 4; count of bases not matched to a gene: 7. This CDR3 is CASSSKQGASTEAFF. CDR3 nucleotide sequence: TGCGCCAGCAGCTCAAAACAGGGGGCCAGCACTGAAGCTTTCTTT.

The CDR3 region has the DNA TGTGCCAGCAGGCCACGGGGTTCTAATGAAAAACTGTTTTTT. Translated: CASRPRGSNEKLFF. The rearrangement links TRBV2 to TRBJ1-4; the D is unclear. CDR1 and CDR2 from the germline V gene are SNHLY and FYNNEI. Trimming removed 6 bases from V and 3 bases from J, with 11 bases in between. CDR3 size: 14 residues. Together with reference TRBV2 and TRBJ1-4, the CDR3 gives the full variable domain: EPEVTQTPSHQVTQMGQEVILRCVPISNHLYFYWYRQILGQKVEFLVSFYNNEISEKSEIFDDQFSVERPDGSNFTLKIRSTKLEDSAMYFCASRPRGSNEKLFFGSGTQLSVL.

The gene calls are TRBV7-9 and TRBJ2-5; TRBD2 agrees at 7 bases. The J call may be in error: the DNA end matches TRBJ2-7 better. This CDR3 spans 14 amino acids. Germline values: CDR1 SEHNR, CDR2 FQNEAQ (reference sequence). In DNA, the CDR3 is TGTGCCAGCAGCTTAGGGACTAGTGCCTACGAGCAGTACTTC. It translates to CASSLGTSAYEQYF.

The rearrangement links TRBV4-2 to TRBJ1-2; the match to TRBD1 covers 7 bases. Germline CDR1 LGHNA, CDR2 YNFKEQ. V dropped 0 bases and J dropped 4; count of bases not matched to a gene: 8. This CDR3 contains 16 residues. The CDR3 nucleotides read TGTGCCAGCAGCCAAGAAGGTCCGGGACAGATCTATGGCTACACCTTC. Encoded protein: CASSQEGPGQIYGYTF.

The chain uses TRBV5-4 and TRBJ2-7; 9 bases are shared with TRBD1. Germline lookup yields CDR1 SGHNT and CDR2 YYREEE (reference sequence). This CDR3 spans 14 amino acids. The J segment lost 6 bases and the V segment lost 4 bases, leaving 8 bases of the junction unmatched. CDR3 DNA sequence: TGTGCCAGCAGCCACCGGGACAGGGTTTCCGAGCAGTACTTC. Amino acid sequence: CASSHRDRVSEQYF.

The CDR3 loop reads CASSFQKPSGANVLTF. CDR3 nucleotide sequence: TGTGCCAGCAGCTTCCAGAAACCGTCTGGGGCCAACGTCCTGACTTTC. This chain uses TRBV7-3 with TRBJ2-6; D remains ambiguous. The germline V and J ends were trimmed by 3 bases and 1 base, with 10 bases remaining between them. The CDR3 contains 16 residues. The germline gives CDR1 SGHTA, CDR2 FQGTGA.

The chain joins TRBV11-2 to TRBJ1-2; no reliable D call. CDR3 length: 14 residues. Germline CDR1 reads SGHAT; CDR2 reads FQNNGV. V dropped 5 bases and J dropped 5 bases, with 15 bases sitting between them. The CDR3 here is CASSPRREAYGYTF. Here the CDR3 DNA reads TGTGCCAGCAGCCCAAGGAGGGAGGCGTATGGCTACACCTTC.

The chain employs TRBV6-1 and TRBJ1-2; tentative D call: TRBD1 (5 bases). The V gene's germline CDR1 is MNHNS and CDR2 SASEGT. With 4 bases removed from V and 7 bases from J, the gap between germline ends came to 10 bases. The CDR3 spans 12 residues. For the CDR3, the DNA is TGTGCCAGCAGTGGGCAGGGAGGTGGCTACACCTTC. It codes for CASSGQGGGYTF.

This chain links TRBV18 with TRBJ1-5; D is perhaps TRBD1 (6 bases). Looked up from germline, CDR1 is KGHSH and CDR2 is LQKENI. The ends were cut back, 1 base at V and 6 bases at J, with 10 bases in the middle. The CDR3 is 14 amino acids. CDR3 protein: CASSPQQGGQPQHF. The CDR3 region has the DNA TGTGCCAGCTCACCACAACAGGGTGGTCAGCCCCAGCATTTT.

J is TRBJ2-7 and V is TRBV5-6; 7 bases match TRBD1. Germline values: CDR1 SGHDT, CDR2 YYEEEE. V shed 0 bases and J 6 bases; nucleotides not matched to a gene: 12. The CDR3 runs to 16 residues. The CDR3, as DNA: TGTGCCAGCAGCTTGGAGGACAGGAGAATCGCGGTCGAGCAGTACTTC. Its translation is CASSLEDRRIAVEQYF.

This rearrangement joins TRBV13 to TRBJ1-4; 9 bases align to TRBD1. The CDR3 spans 15 residues. The germline CDR1 and CDR2 sequences are PRHDT and FYEKMQ (reference sequence). Germline trimming cut 3 bases from V and 5 bases from J; bases unmatched to any gene: 4. The CDR3 reads CASSFRTGVNEKLFF. For the CDR3, the DNA is TGTGCCAGCAGCTTCCGGACAGGGGTAAATGAAAAACTGTTTTTT. Full variable domain (outside the CDR3, taken from reference TRBV13 and TRBJ1-4): AAGVIQSPRHLIKEKRETATLKCYPIPRHDTVYWYQQGPGQDPQFLISFYEKMQSDKGSIPDRFSAQQFSDYHSELNMSSLELGDSALYFCASSFRTGVNEKLFFGSGTQLSVL.

This clone was observed a few times. The chain recombines TRBV7-9 with TRBJ2-1; 7 bases line up with TRBD2. From germline, CDR1 is SEHNR and CDR2 FQNEAQ (reference sequence). Trimming cost V 4 bases and J 7 bases; bases outside gene matches: 10. This CDR3 contains 15 residues. The DNA for the CDR3 is TGTGCCAGCAGCTACGAGCGGGGTATTCGGAATGAGCAGTTCTTC. It encodes CASSYERGIRNEQFF.

This clone was seen a handful of times. This chain links TRBV3-1 (or the pseudogene TRBV3-2) with TRBJ1-2, with TRBD1 matching over 9 bases. This CDR3 has 14 residues. CDR1 is LGHDT, CDR2 YNNKEL, per germline (reference sequence). Trimming removed 4 bases from V and 6 bases from J; junction bases left unmatched: 6. In nucleotides, the CDR3 is TGTGCCAGCAGCCCCACGGACAGGGGAGATGGCTACACCTTC. Protein sequence: CASSPTDRGDGYTF.

The chain carries TRBV29-1 and TRBJ2-6, with 7 bases fitting TRBD1. CDR1 SQVTM and CDR2 ANQGSEA come from the germline V gene. The CDR3 is 15 amino acids. After removal of 2 bases from V and 3 bases from J, the junction contained 4 bases not matched to a gene. CDR3 protein: CSVEIRGSGANVLTF. The CDR3 DNA reads TGCAGCGTTGAAATCAGGGGGAGTGGGGCCAACGTCCTGACTTTC.

The chain uses TRBV19 and TRBJ1-1; D possibly corresponds to TRBD1 (5 bases). This CDR3 has 15 residues. Germline V CDR1 and CDR2: LNHDA, SQIVND (reference sequence). V dropped 7 bases and J dropped 1 base, with 16 bases sitting between them. Here the CDR3 reads CASTKGAKWNTEAFF. CDR3 nucleotides: TGTGCCAGTACCAAAGGGGCAAAATGGAACACTGAAGCTTTCTTT.